One sample yielded the 28 T cell receptor beta chains listed below, sequenced in a study of blood T cell repertoires in COVID-19. Assay used: immunoSEQ multiplex PCR; TCRdb lists only in-frame clones, some missing. The sample has some 25,000 clones; 80% to 90% are singletons. Sequenced sample: peripheral blood. These receptors all come from a man in his sixties or seventies with acute or convalescent COVID-19.

V usage is TRBV18 and J usage is TRBJ1-1, with 8 positions matching TRBD1. The CDR3 consists of 15 residues. Germline V gene data show CDR1 as KGHSH and CDR2 as LQKENI. Losses at the gene ends were 4 bases for V and 1 base for J; bases not matched to a gene: 5. The CDR3 bases are TGTGCCAGCTCACAAAGCAGGGGGCAGAACACTGAAGCTTTCTTT. Translating gives CASSQSRGQNTEAFF.

The chain uses TRBV7-3 and TRBJ2-2; D unresolved. Germline CDR1 reads SGHTA; CDR2 reads FQGTGA. Trimming took 6 bases from V and 6 from J, leaving 8 bases between them. This CDR3 has 12 amino acids. The CDR3, as DNA: TGTGCCAGCAGATTTGAGGCCGGGGAGCTGTTTTTT. Protein product: CASRFEAGELFF.

This clone was found a few times. The chain combines TRBV12-3 or TRBV12-4 with TRBJ2-3, with D possibly TRBD1 on 5 matching bases. V was shortened by 4 bases and J by 6 bases, with 8 bases between the two germline ends. The CDR3 has 12 residues. CDR3 loop: CASSWGRDTQYF. The CDR3 DNA follows: TGTGCCAGCAGTTGGGGCCGGGATACGCAGTATTTT.

The rearrangement links TRBV18 to TRBJ1-2; tentatively, D is TRBD1 (5 bases). Trimming left V 0 bases short and J 2 bases short, with 13 bases between. The germline V gene has CDR1 KGHSH and CDR2 LQKENI. The CDR3 sequence is 16 residues long. The chain's CDR3 is CASSPPVVDSNYGYTF. The CDR3, as DNA: TGTGCCAGCTCACCACCGGTGGTTGACAGCAACTATGGCTACACCTTC.

The chain has TRBV5-1 and TRBJ2-7; a possible D gene is TRBD1 (6 bases). The CDR3 extends over 15 amino acids. The germline V and J ends were trimmed by 2 bases and 3 bases, with 15 bases remaining between them. The germline V gene encodes CDR1 SGHRS and CDR2 YFSETQ. The CDR3 spells CASSFTGSGDYEQYF. As DNA, the CDR3 is TGCGCCAGCAGCTTCACAGGGAGTGGAGACTACGAGCAGTACTTC. The full variable domain, its missing parts supplied by reference TRBV5-1 and TRBJ2-7, is KAGVTQTPRYLIKTRGQQVTLSCSPISGHRSVSWYQQTPGQGLQFLFEYFSETQRNKGNFPGRFSGRQFSNSRSEMNVSTLELGDSALYLCASSFTGSGDYEQYFGPGTRLTVT.

This chain connects TRBV5-1 to TRBJ1-3, with D possibly matching TRBD1 (6 bases). V was clipped by 6 bases and J by 0 bases, with 16 bases between them. This CDR3 comprises 16 residues. CDR1 SGHRS and CDR2 YFSETQ come from the germline V gene. CDR3 amino acids: CASKRDTASSGNTIYF. DNA of the CDR3: TGCGCCAGCAAGCGGGACACCGCTTCCTCTGGAAACACCATATATTTT.

The rearrangement joins TRBV18 to TRBJ1-5, with 8 bases identical to TRBD1. The J segment lost 3 bases and the V segment lost 4 bases, leaving 8 bases of the junction unmatched. CDR3 length: 16 amino acids. Germline V gene sequence: CDR1 KGHSH, CDR2 LQKENI. The CDR3 protein is CASSQGGQVTNQPQHF. The CDR3 nucleotides are TGTGCCAGCTCACAGGGGGGACAGGTGACCAATCAGCCCCAGCATTTT.

The V gene is TRBV18, the J gene TRBJ1-1; 7 bases fit TRBD1. This CDR3 spans 17 amino acids. CDR1 and CDR2 from the germline V gene are KGHSH and LQKENI. J lost 0 bases, V lost 5 bases, and 12 bases had no gene match. Here the CDR3 DNA reads TGTGCCAGCTCAACAACAACAGGGGTGCCCATGAACACTGAAGCTTTCTTT. As protein: CASSTTTGVPMNTEAFF.

The genes are TRBV27 and TRBJ1-5; 7 bases line up with TRBD1. The CDR3 contains 15 residues. The trim removed 0 bases at V and 7 bases at J, leaving 6 bases unmatched. Germline-derived CDR1 and CDR2 are MNHEY and SMNVEV (reference sequence). This CDR3 reads CASSLSGGVGQPQHF. CDR3 DNA sequence: TGTGCCAGCAGTTTATCAGGGGGCGTCGGACAGCCCCAGCATTTT.

The V gene is TRBV28, the J gene TRBJ2-5; D is ambiguous. This CDR3 comprises 14 residues. The germline V gene has CDR1 MDHEN and CDR2 SYDVKM. V was clipped by 6 bases and J by 0 bases, with 11 bases between them. DNA of the CDR3: TGTGCCAGCAGCCCTCTCGACAACCAAGAGACCCAGTACTTC. The encoded protein is CASSPLDNQETQYF.

The chain carries TRBV30 and TRBJ1-1, with D possibly TRBD1 on 5 matching bases. In germline, CDR1 is GTSNPN, CDR2 SVGIG (reference sequence). V was trimmed by 0 bases and J by 0 bases, leaving 8 bases between them. The CDR3 spans 14 residues. The CDR3, as DNA: TGTGCCTGGAGTGTAGGGGTTGTGAACACTGAAGCTTTCTTT. Protein: CAWSVGVVNTEAFF. The complete variable domain, with remaining parts taken from reference TRBV30 and TRBJ1-1, reads SQTIHQWPATLVQPVGSPLSLECTVEGTSNPNLYWYRQAAGRGLQLLFYSVGIGQISSEVPQNLSASRPQDRQFILSSKKLLLSDSGFYLCAWSVGVVNTEAFFGQGTRLTVV.

This sequence joins TRBV2 and TRBJ1-1, with D possibly TRBD1 on 5 matching bases. Trimming removed 2 bases at V and 12 bases at J, with 13 bases between. CDR3 length: 12 amino acids. The V gene's germline CDR1 is SNHLY and CDR2 FYNNEI. The CDR3 loop is CASSEMAGSSFF. CDR3 bases: TGTGCCAGCAGTGAAATGGCAGGGTCGTCTTTCTTT.

The chain uses TRBV2 and TRBJ2-5; 8 bases align to TRBD1. V was clipped by 4 bases and J by 5 bases; unmatched bases: 9. Germline V CDR1 and CDR2: SNHLY, FYNNEI. This CDR3 contains 15 residues. The CDR3 region is CASSGRQGLWETQYF. CDR3 DNA sequence: TGTGCCAGCAGTGGTAGACAGGGGTTATGGGAGACCCAGTACTTC.

This chain connects TRBV19 to TRBJ1-1; D is perhaps TRBD1 (5 bases). Germline V gene sequence: CDR1 LNHDA, CDR2 SQIVND (reference sequence). The V end was cut by 5 bases, the J end by 3 bases, with 16 bases between. The CDR3 has 15 amino acids. CDR3 nucleotides: TGTGCCAGTAGTTCGTATACAGGAGTCTACACTGAAGCTTTCTTT. Translation gives CASSSYTGVYTEAFF.

The genes are TRBV2 and TRBJ2-3, with D uncertain. The CDR3 runs to 15 residues. Germline assignment: CDR1 SNHLY and CDR2 FYNNEI. Trimming removed 2 bases at V and 3 bases at J, with 12 bases between. This chain's CDR3 is CASSETFLVTDTQYF. DNA for the CDR3: TGTGCCAGCAGTGAAACTTTCCTAGTAACAGATACGCAGTATTTT. Complete variable domain (other parts from reference TRBV2 and TRBJ2-3): EPEVTQTPSHQVTQMGQEVILRCVPISNHLYFYWYRQILGQKVEFLVSFYNNEISEKSEIFDDQFSVERPDGSNFTLKIRSTKLEDSAMYFCASSETFLVTDTQYFGPGTRLTVL.

This clone was observed a handful of times. The chain couples TRBV5-4 to TRBJ1-6, with D possibly matching TRBD1 (6 bases). V lost 1 base to trimming and J lost 10 bases, with 15 bases between them. This CDR3 is 15 amino acids long. The germline CDR1 and CDR2 sequences are SGHNT and YYREEE (reference sequence). CDR3 loop: CASSLLAQGQSPLHF. CDR3 coding DNA: TGTGCCAGCAGCTTGTTAGCCCAGGGGCAATCACCCCTCCACTTT.

This clone has a single count. The chain has TRBV4-2 and TRBJ2-1; D is unresolved. This CDR3 comprises 15 residues. V lost 0 bases to trimming and J lost 10 bases, with 16 bases between them. CDR1 and CDR2 from the germline V gene are LGHNA and YNFKEQ. DNA for the CDR3: TGTGCCAGCAGCCAAGAAGAGAGGCTAGTCGGGGAGCAGTTCTTC. Its protein product is CASSQEERLVGEQFF.

The DNA of the CDR3 is TGTGCCAGCAGCTTGGGAGAATACGAGCAGTACTTC. It translates to CASSLGEYEQYF. V and J are TRBV5-4 and TRBJ2-7, with D unresolved. The CDR3 totals 12 residues. In germline, CDR1 is SGHNT, CDR2 YYREEE (reference sequence). V gave up 0 bases and J gave up 4 bases, with 5 bases separating them.

The V and J genes are TRBV24-1 and TRBJ1-1, with 7 bases that match TRBD1. J gave up 1 base and V 3 bases, and 4 bases lay outside the gene matches. Germline CDR1 KGHDR, CDR2 SFDVKD. CDR3 size: 15 residues. CDR3 DNA sequence: TGTGCCACCAGTGATCCTAACAGGGGGAACACTGAAGCTTTCTTT. Translated: CATSDPNRGNTEAFF.

The chain links TRBV19 to TRBJ2-7; perhaps TRBD1 as D (6 bases). Looked up from germline, CDR1 is LNHDA and CDR2 is SQIVND (reference sequence). The ends were cut back, 4 bases at V and 2 bases at J, with 12 bases in the middle. CDR3 length equals 14 residues. The CDR3 DNA is TGTGCCAGTAGTAGCAGGGGTTTAACCTACGAGCAGTACTTC. This encodes CASSSRGLTYEQYF.

The chain is built from TRBV3-1 (or the pseudogene TRBV3-2) and TRBJ2-7, with 7 bases that match TRBD1. V was pared by 3 bases and J by 3 bases, with 2 bases of the junction left unmatched. CDR1 is LGHDT, CDR2 YNNKEL, per germline (reference sequence). The CDR3 contains 13 residues. CDR3 nucleotide sequence: TGTGCCAGCAGCCAGGGACAGAGCTACGAGCAGTACTTC. Translated: CASSQGQSYEQYF.

V is TRBV2 and J is TRBJ2-1; TRBD1 matches at 8 bases. The V segment lost 5 bases and the J segment 8 bases; nucleotides outside the gene matches: 8. Germline CDR1 is SNHLY and CDR2 is FYNNEI. The CDR3 length is 14 residues. The CDR3 loop reads CASSRTGLGDEQFF. CDR3 sequence (DNA): TGTGCCAGCAGTCGGACAGGGCTCGGGGATGAGCAGTTCTTC.

The V call is TRBV5-5, the J call TRBJ2-7, with D possibly TRBD2 on 5 matching bases. The CDR3 extends over 13 amino acids. From germline, CDR1 is SGHKS and CDR2 YYEKEE (reference sequence). V shed 0 bases and J shed 3 bases, with 7 bases lying between them. CDR3 sequence reads: CASSLAGVYEQYF. The CDR3 nucleotides read TGTGCCAGCAGCTTGGCCGGGGTCTACGAGCAGTACTTC.

The chain uses TRBV5-4 and TRBJ1-1; 8 nucleotides line up with TRBD1. This CDR3 is 17 amino acids long. V shed 1 base, J shed 2 bases, and the junction held 10 bases outside the gene matches. Looked up from germline, CDR1 is SGHNT and CDR2 is YYREEE (reference sequence). The DNA of the CDR3 is TGTGCCAGCAGCTTGCCGGGACAGGTTGGACTTAACACTGAAGCTTTCTTT. As protein: CASSLPGQVGLNTEAFF.

The rearrangement links TRBV14 to TRBJ2-5; no firm D call. In germline, CDR1 is SGHDN, CDR2 FVKESK. V gave up 0 bases and J gave up 7 bases, with 12 bases separating them. The length of the CDR3 is 14 residues. DNA for the CDR3: TGTGCCAGCAGCCAAGATTCCACCAGAAGGACCCAGTACTTC. Translating it yields CASSQDSTRRTQYF.

J is TRBJ2-2 and V is TRBV3-1 (or the pseudogene TRBV3-2); a weak D match, TRBD2 (7 bases). CDR1 is LGHDT and CDR2 is YNNKEL in the germline V gene (reference sequence). Trimming cost V 0 bases and J 6 bases, with 11 bases left between them. The CDR3 length is 15 residues. The CDR3 region has the DNA TGTGCCAGCAGCCAAGAGGGGAGGGGGGCCGGGGAGCTGTTTTTT. It is translated as CASSQEGRGAGELFF.

The gene calls are TRBV5-4 and TRBJ2-1, with D perhaps TRBD1 (6 bases). This CDR3 spans 17 amino acids. In germline, CDR1 is SGHNT, CDR2 YYREEE (reference sequence). Trimming shortened V by 4 bases and J by 5 bases, and 22 bases separated the two germline ends. CDR3 in amino acids: CASSPSGGGQKNNEQFF. As DNA, the CDR3 is TGTGCCAGCAGCCCCTCAGGTGGGGGCCAGAAAAACAATGAGCAGTTCTTC.

V and J are TRBV29-1 and TRBJ2-1, with TRBD2 as a possible D gene (5 bases). V was pared by 1 base and J by 3 bases, with 7 bases between. Germline V gene data show CDR1 as SQVTM and CDR2 as ANQGSEA. The length of the CDR3 is 13 residues. In DNA form, the CDR3 reads TGCAGCGTTGAAGGAGGGAGCTACAATGAGCAGTTCTTC. Amino acid sequence: CSVEGGSYNEQFF.